This TCR beta chain is drawn from a study of Tregs in tolerant kidney transplant recipients. Points from the study as a whole: Few patients were studied, so findings need validation in larger groups. This study did not directly address biological reproducibility.

Measured with immunoSEQ multiplex PCR; TCRdb has only the in-frame clones, and not every one. Recorded for this sample: roughly 15,000 clones. Recipients received nonmyeloablative bone marrow transplants from related graft donors, with transient mixed chimerism. CD4+CD25+CD127- Tregs, CD4+CD25- non-Tregs, CD4 and CD8 cells were sorted. Deletions cut 5 bases from V and 6 bases from J, with 20 bases between. Germline V gene lookup returns CDR1 SGHTA and CDR2 FQGNSA. The CDR3 is 15 residues long. As for this clone: Its antigen remains unidentified. The CDR3 end lies 3 residues beyond the end of the read and is filled in from the germline J gene.

The specimen was CD4+ T cells from blood (PBMCs), collected 12 months after the transplant. This clonotype was sampled from a human patient who received a combined kidney and bone marrow transplant. Part of the T cell pool may stem from the graft donor. The chain combines TRBV7-2 with TRBJ2-7; the D gene is possibly TRBD2 (6 bases). CDR3 sequence reads: CASSQKAGRFREQYF. CDR3 DNA (partial): TGTGCCAGCAGCCAGAAGGCAGGGAGGTTCCGCGAG.